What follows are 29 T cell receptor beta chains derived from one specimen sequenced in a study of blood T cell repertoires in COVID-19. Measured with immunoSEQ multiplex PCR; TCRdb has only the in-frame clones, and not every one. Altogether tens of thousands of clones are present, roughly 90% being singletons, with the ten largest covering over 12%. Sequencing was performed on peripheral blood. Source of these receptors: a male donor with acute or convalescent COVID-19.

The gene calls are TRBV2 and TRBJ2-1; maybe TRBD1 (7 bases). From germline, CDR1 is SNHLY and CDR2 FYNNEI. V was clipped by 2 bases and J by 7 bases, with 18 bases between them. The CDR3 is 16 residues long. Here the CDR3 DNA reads TGTGCCAGCAGTGAATGGGGTAGCGCAGGGGGGAATGAGCAGTTCTTC. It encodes CASSEWGSAGGNEQFF.

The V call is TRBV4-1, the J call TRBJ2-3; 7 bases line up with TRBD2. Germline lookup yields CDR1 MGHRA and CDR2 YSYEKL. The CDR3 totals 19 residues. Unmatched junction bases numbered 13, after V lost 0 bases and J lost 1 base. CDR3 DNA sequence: TGCGCCAGCAGCCAAGAGGGGAACCAGATGGCGGGGGGCACAGATACGCAGTATTTT. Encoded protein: CASSQEGNQMAGGTDTQYF.

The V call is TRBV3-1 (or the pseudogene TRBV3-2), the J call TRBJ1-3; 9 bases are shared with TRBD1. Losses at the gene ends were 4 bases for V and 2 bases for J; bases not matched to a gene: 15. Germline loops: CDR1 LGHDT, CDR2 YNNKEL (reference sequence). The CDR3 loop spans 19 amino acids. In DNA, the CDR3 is TGTGCCAGCAGCCGCGGGACAGGGCCAATTCATCCCACTGGAAACACCATATATTTT. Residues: CASSRGTGPIHPTGNTIYF.

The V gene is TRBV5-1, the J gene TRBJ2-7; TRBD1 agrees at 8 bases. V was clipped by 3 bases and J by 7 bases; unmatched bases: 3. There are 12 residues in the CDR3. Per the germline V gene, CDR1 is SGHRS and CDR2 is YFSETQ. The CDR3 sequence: CASSSGGREQYF. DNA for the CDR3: TGCGCCAGCAGCTCAGGGGGCCGGGAGCAGTACTTC.

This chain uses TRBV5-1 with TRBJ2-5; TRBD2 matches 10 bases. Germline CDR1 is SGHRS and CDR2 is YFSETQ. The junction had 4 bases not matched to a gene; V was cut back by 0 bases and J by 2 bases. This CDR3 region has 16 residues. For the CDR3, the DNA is TGCGCCAGCAGCTTGGGCGGACTAGCGGAACAAGAGACCCAGTACTTC. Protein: CASSLGGLAEQETQYF.

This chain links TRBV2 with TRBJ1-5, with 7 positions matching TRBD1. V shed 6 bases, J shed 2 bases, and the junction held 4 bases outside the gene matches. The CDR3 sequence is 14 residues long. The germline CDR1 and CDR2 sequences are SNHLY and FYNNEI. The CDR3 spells CASRSGGGNQPQHF. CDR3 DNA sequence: TGTGCCAGCAGGTCAGGGGGAGGCAATCAGCCCCAGCATTTT.

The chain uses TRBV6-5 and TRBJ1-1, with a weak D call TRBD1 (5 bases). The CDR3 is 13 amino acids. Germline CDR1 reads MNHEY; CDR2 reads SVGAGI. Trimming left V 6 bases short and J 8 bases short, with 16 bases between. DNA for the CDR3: TGTGCCAGCAGAACTGCGCAGACAGACGAAGCTTTCTTT. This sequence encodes CASRTAQTDEAFF.

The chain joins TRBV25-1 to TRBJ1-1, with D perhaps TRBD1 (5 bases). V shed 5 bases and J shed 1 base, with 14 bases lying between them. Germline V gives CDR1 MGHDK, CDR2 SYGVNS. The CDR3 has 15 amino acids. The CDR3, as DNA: TGTGCCAGCAGTCCCCTCGCGGGGCAGAACACTGAAGCTTTCTTT. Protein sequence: CASSPLAGQNTEAFF. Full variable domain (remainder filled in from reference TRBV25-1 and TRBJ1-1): EADIYQTPRYLVIGTGKKITLECSQTMGHDKMYWYQQDPGMELHLIHYSYGVNSTEKGDLSSESTVSRIRTEHFPLTLESARPSHTSQYLCASSPLAGQNTEAFFGQGTRLTVV.

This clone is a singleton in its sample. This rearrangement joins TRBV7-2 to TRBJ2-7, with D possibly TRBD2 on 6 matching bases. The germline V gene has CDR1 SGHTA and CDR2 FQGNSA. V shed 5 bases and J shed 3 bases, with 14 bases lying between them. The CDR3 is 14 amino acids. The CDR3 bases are TGTGCCAGCAGCCCTCAAAGGACTAACTACGAGCAGTACTTC. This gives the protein CASSPQRTNYEQYF.

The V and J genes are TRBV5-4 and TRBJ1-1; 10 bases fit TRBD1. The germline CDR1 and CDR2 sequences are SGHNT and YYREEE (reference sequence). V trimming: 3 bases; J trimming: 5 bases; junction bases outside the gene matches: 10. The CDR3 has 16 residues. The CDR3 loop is CASSSGTGAWGTEAFF. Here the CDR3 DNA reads TGTGCCAGCAGCTCCGGGACAGGGGCTTGGGGGACTGAAGCTTTCTTT.

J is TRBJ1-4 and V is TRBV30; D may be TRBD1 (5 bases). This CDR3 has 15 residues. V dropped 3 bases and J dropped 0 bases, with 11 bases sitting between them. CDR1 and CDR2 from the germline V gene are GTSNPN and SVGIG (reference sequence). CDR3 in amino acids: CAWSALQATNEKLFF. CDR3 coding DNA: TGTGCCTGGAGCGCTCTACAGGCAACTAATGAAAAACTGTTTTTT.

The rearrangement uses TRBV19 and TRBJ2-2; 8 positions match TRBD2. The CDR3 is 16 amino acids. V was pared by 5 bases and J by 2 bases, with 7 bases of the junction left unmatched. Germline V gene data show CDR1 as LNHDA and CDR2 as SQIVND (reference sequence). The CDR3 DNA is TGTGCCAGTAGTCTAATGACTAGCGTTAACACCGGGGAGCTGTTTTTT. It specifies CASSLMTSVNTGELFF. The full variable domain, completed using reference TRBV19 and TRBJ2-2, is DGGITQSPKYLFRKEGQNVTLSCEQNLNHDAMYWYRQDPGQGLRLIYYSQIVNDFQKGDIAEGYSVSREKKESFPLTVTSAQKNPTAFYLCASSLMTSVNTGELFFGEGSRLTVL.

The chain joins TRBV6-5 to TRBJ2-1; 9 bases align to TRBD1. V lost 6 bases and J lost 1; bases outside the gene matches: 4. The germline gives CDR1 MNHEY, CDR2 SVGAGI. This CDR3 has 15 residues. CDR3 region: CASRQQGASYNEQFF. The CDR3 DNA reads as TGTGCCAGCAGACAACAGGGGGCTTCCTACAATGAGCAGTTCTTC.

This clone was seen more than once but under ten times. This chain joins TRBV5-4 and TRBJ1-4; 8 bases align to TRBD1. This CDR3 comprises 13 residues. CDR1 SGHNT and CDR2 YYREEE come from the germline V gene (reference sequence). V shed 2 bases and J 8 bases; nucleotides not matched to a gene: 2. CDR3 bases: TGTGCCAGCAGCTTACAGGGGGAGGAAAAACTGTTTTTT. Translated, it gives CASSLQGEEKLFF.

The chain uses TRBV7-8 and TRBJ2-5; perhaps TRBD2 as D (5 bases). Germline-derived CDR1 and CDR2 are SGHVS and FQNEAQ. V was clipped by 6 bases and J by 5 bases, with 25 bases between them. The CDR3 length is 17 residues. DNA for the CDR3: TGTGCCAGCAGTTCCGACCCGGGCTACCAAACGGGGGAGACCCAGTACTTC. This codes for CASSSDPGYQTGETQYF.

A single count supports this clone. The CDR3 here is CASSITGSSNQPQHF. Written as DNA, the CDR3 is TGTGCCAGCAGCATCACAGGGTCGAGCAATCAGCCCCAGCATTTT. The genes are TRBV7-2 and TRBJ1-5; weak D call: TRBD1 (6 bases). The CDR3 loop spans 15 amino acids. V lost 5 bases and J 1 base, leaving 12 bases between the germline ends. In germline, CDR1 is SGHTA, CDR2 FQGNSA.

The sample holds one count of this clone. CDR3 protein: CASSFRTGGNEKLFF. The DNA for the CDR3 is TGTGCCAGCAGCTTTCGCACAGGGGGTAATGAAAAACTGTTTTTT. The genes are TRBV5-4 and TRBJ1-4; 8 bases are a match to TRBD1. This CDR3 has 15 amino acids. V lost 2 bases, J lost 4 bases, and 4 bases stayed unmatched. CDR1 is SGHNT, CDR2 YYREEE, per germline (reference sequence).

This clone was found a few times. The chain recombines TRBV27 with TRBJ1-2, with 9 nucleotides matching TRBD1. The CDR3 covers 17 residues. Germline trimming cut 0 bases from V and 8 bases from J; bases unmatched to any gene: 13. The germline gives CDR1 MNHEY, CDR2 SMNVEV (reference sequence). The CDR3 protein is CASSLSGAGDRAEGYTF. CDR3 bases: TGTGCCAGCAGTTTATCGGGGGCGGGGGACAGGGCGGAAGGCTACACCTTC.

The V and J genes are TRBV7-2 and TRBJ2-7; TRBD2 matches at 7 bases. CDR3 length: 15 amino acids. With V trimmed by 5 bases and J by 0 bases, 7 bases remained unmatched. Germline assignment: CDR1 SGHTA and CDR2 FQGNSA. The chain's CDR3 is CASSEGRGSSYEQYF. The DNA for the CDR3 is TGTGCCAGCAGCGAGGGGCGGGGGAGCTCCTACGAGCAGTACTTC.

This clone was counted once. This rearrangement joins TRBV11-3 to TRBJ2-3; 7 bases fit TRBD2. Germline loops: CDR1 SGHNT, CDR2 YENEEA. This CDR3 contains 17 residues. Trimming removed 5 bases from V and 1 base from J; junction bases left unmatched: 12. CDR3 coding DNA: TGTGCCAGCAGCACTAGTTGGGGGGGGGTAGGCACAGATACGCAGTATTTT. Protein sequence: CASSTSWGGVGTDTQYF.

CDR3 DNA sequence: TGTGCCAGCAGCGCTCGAGCCTACGAGCAGTACTTC. This codes for CASSARAYEQYF. The rearrangement links TRBV11-2 to TRBJ2-7; D is unclear. Germline V CDR1 and CDR2: SGHAT, FQNNGV. Trimming shortened V by 5 bases and J by 2 bases, and 7 bases separated the two germline ends. This CDR3 contains 12 residues.

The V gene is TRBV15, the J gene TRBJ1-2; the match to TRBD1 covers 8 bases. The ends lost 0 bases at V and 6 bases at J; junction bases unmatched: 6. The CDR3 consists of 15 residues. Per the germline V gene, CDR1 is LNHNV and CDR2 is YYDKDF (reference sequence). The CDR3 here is CATSREGRGLDGYTF. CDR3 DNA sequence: TGTGCCACCAGCAGAGAAGGCAGGGGGCTGGATGGCTACACCTTC.

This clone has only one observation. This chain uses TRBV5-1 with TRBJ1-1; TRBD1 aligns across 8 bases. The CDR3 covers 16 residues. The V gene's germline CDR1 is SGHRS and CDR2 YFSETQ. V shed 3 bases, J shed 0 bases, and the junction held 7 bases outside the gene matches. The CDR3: CASSSGQGGLNTEAFF. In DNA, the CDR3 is TGCGCCAGCAGCTCCGGACAGGGAGGGCTGAACACTGAAGCTTTCTTT.

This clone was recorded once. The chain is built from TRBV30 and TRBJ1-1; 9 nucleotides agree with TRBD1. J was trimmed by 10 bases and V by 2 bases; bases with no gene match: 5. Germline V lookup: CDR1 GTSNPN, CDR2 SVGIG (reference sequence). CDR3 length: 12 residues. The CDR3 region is CAWSIQGARAFF. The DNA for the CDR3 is TGTGCCTGGAGTATACAGGGGGCGAGAGCTTTCTTT. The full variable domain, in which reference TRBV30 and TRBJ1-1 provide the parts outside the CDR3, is SQTIHQWPATLVQPVGSPLSLECTVEGTSNPNLYWYRQAAGRGLQLLFYSVGIGQISSEVPQNLSASRPQDRQFILSSKKLLLSDSGFYLCAWSIQGARAFFGQGTRLTVV.

Here the CDR3 DNA reads TGTGCCAGCAGCCAAGTTGGGCAGGCGAGCTCCTACGAGCAGTACTTC. As protein: CASSQVGQASSYEQYF. The chain carries TRBV3-1 (or the pseudogene TRBV3-2) and TRBJ2-7; D remains unclear. V lost 1 base, J lost 0 bases, and 13 bases lay in between. CDR3 length: 16 amino acids. CDR1 is LGHDT and CDR2 is YNNKEL in the germline V gene (reference sequence).

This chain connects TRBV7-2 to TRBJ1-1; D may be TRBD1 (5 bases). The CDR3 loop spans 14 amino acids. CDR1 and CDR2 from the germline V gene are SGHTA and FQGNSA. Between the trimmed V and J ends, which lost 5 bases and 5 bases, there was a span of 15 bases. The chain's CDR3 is CASSPQGRRTEAFF. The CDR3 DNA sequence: TGTGCCAGCAGCCCCCAGGGTAGGCGGACTGAAGCTTTCTTT. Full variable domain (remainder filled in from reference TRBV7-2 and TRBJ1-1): GAGVSQSPSNKVTEKGKDVELRCDPISGHTALYWYRQSLGQGLEFLIYFQGNSAPDKSGLPSDRFSAERTGGSVSTLTIQRTQQEDSAVYLCASSPQGRRTEAFFGQGTRLTVV.

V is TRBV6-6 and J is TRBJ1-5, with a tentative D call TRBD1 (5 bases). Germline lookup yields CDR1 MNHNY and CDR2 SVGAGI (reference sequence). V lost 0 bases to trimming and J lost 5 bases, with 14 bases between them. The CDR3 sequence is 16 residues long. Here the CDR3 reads CASSYSVGADDQPQHF. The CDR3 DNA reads TGTGCCAGCAGTTACTCTGTAGGGGCGGACGATCAGCCCCAGCATTTT.

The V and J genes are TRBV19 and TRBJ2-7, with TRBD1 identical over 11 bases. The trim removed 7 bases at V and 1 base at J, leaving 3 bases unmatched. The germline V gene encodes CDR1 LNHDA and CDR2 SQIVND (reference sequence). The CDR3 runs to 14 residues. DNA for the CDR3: TGTGCCAGTACCGGGACAGGGGGGTCCTACGAGCAGTACTTC. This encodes CASTGTGGSYEQYF.

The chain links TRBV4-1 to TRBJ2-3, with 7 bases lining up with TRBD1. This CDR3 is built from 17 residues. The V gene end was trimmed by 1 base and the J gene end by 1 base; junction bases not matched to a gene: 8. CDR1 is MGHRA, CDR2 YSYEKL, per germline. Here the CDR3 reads CASSQGSGGRGTDTQYF. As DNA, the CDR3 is TGCGCCAGCAGCCAAGGGTCAGGGGGACGGGGCACAGATACGCAGTATTTT.